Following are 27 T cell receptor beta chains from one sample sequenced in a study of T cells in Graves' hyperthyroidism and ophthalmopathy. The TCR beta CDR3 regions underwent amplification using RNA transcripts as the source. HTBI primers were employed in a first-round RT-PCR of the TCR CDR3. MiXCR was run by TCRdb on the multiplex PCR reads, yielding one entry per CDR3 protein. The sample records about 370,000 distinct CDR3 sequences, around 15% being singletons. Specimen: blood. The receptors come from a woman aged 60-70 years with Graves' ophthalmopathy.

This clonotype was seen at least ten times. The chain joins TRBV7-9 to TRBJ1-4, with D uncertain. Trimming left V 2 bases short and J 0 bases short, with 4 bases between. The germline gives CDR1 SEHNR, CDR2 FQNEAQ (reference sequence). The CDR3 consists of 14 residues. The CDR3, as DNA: TGTGCCAGCAGCTTAATGGCAACTAATGAAAAACTGTTTTTT. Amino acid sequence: CASSLMATNEKLFF.

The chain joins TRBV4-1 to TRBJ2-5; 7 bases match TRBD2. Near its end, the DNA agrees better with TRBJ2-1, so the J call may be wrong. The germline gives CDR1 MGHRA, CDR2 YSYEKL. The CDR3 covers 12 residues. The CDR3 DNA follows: TGCGCCAGCAGCCAAGGGACTAGGGACCAGTTCTTC. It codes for CASSQGTRDQFF.

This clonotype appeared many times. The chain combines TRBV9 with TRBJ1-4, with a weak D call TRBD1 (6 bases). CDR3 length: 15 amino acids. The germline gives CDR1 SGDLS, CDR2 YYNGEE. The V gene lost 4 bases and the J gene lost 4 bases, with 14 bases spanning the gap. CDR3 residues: CASSPGQTNNEKLFF. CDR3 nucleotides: TGTGCCAGCAGCCCCGGACAGACCAATAATGAAAAACTGTTTTTT.

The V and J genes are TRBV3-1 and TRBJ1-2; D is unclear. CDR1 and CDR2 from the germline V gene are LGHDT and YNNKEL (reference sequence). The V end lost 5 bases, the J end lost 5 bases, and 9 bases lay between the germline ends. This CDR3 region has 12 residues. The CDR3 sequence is CASSESLYGYTF. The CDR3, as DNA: TGTGCCAGCAGCGAATCCCTTTATGGCTACACCTTC.

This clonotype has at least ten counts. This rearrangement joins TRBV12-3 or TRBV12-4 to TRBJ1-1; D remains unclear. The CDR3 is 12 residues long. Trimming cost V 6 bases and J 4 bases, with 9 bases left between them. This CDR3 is CASRQRGTEAFF. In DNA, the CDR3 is TGTGCCAGCAGACAGCGCGGCACTGAAGCTTTCTTT.

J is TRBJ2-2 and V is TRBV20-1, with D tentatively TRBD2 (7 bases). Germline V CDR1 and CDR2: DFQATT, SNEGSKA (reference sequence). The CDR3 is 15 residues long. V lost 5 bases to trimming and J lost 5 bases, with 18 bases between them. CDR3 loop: CSAGGGGGITGELFF. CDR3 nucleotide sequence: TGCAGTGCTGGCGGCGGGGGCGGTATAACCGGGGAGCTGTTTTTT.

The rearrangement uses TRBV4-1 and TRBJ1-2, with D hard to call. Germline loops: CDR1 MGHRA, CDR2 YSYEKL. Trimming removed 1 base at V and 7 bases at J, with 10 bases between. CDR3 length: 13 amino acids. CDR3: CASSQVGFIGYTF. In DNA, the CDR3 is TGCGCCAGCAGCCAAGTGGGTTTCATTGGCTACACCTTC.

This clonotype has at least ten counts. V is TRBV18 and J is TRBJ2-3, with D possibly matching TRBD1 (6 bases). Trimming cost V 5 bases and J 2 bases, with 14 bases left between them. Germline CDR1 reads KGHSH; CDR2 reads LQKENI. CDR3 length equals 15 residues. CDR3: CASSSMNRATDTQYF. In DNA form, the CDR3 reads TGTGCCAGCTCATCCATGAACAGGGCCACAGATACGCAGTATTTT.

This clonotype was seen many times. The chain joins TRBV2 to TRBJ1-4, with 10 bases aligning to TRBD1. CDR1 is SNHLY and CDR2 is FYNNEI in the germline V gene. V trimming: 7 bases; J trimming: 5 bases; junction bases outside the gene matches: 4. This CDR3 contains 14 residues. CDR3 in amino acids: CASTPGQGNEKLFF. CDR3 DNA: TGTGCCAGCACCCCGGGACAGGGGAATGAAAAACTGTTTTTT.

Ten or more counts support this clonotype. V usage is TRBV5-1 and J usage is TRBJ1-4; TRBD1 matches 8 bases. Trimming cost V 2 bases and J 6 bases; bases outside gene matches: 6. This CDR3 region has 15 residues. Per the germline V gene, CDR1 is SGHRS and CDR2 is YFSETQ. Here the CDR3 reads CASSFATGEHEKLFF. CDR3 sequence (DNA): TGCGCCAGCAGCTTTGCGACAGGGGAACATGAAAAACTGTTTTTT.

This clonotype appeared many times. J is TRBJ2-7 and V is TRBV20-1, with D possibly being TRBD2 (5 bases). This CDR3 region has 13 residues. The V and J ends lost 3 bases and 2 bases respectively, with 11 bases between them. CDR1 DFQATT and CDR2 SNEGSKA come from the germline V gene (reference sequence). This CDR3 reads CSASAGQPYEQYF. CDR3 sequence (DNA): TGCAGTGCTAGTGCGGGCCAGCCCTACGAGCAGTACTTC.

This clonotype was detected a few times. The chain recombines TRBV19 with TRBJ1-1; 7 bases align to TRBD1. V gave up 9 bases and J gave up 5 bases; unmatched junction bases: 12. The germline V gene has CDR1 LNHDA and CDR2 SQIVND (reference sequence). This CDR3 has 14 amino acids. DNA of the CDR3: TGTGCCAGCGCCCGACAGGGTATAAGGACTGAAGCTTTCTTT. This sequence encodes CASARQGIRTEAFF.

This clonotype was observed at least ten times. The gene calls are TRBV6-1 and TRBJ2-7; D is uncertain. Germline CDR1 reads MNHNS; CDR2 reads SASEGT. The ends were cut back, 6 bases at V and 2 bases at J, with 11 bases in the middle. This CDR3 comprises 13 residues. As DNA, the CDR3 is TGTGCCAGCAGAGACCATTCTGCCTACGAGCAGTACTTC. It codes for CASRDHSAYEQYF.

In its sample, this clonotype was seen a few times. CDR3 DNA: TGTGCCAGTAGCTCTGGACAGGGCCCGTTCGGGACCCAGTACTTC. Its protein is CASSSGQGPFGTQYF. The V and J genes are TRBV19 and TRBJ2-5; 8 bases fit TRBD1. The germline V gene encodes CDR1 LNHDA and CDR2 SQIVND (reference sequence). Germline trimming cut 6 bases from V and 7 bases from J; bases unmatched to any gene: 13. The CDR3 totals 15 residues.

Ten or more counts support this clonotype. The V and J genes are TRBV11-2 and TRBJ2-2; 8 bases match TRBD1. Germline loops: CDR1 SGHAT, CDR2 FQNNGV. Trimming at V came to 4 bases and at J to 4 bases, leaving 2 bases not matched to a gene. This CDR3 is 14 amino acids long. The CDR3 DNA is TGTGCCAGCAGCTCCCAGGGGGCCACCGGGGAGCTGTTTTTT. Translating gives CASSSQGATGELFF. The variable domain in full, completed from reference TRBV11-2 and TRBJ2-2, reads EAGVAQSPRYKIIEKRQSVAFWCNPISGHATLYWYQQILGQGPKLLIQFQNNGVVDDSQLPKDRFSAERLKGVDSTLKIQPAKLEDSAVYLCASSSQGATGELFFGEGSRLTVL.

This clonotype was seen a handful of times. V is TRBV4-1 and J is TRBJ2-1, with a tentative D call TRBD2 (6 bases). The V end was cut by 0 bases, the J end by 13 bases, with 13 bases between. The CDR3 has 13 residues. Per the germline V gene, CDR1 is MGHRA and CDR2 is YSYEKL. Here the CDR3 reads CASSQDRRVRQFF. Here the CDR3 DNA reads TGCGCCAGCAGCCAAGATCGGAGGGTGAGACAGTTCTTC.

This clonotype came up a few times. The DNA for the CDR3 is TGTGCCAGTGCCCGGGATTCCAATGAGCAGTTCTTC. Translated: CASARDSNEQFF. V gene TRBV6-1 combines with J gene TRBJ2-1; D perhaps matches TRBD2 (5 bases). Trimming pared 9 bases from V and 6 bases from J, leaving 12 bases between. CDR1 and CDR2 from the germline V gene are MNHNS and SASEGT. This CDR3 region has 12 residues.

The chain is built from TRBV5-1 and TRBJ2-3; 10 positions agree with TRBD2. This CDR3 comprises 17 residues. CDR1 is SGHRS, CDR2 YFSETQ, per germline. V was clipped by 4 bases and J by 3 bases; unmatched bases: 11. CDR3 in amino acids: CASSRTVTSGITDTQYF. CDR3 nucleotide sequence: TGCGCCAGCAGCCGCACTGTAACTAGCGGGATTACAGATACGCAGTATTTT. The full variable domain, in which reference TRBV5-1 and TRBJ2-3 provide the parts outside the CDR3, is KAGVTQTPRYLIKTRGQQVTLSCSPISGHRSVSWYQQTPGQGLQFLFEYFSETQRNKGNFPGRFSGRQFSNSRSEMNVSTLELGDSALYLCASSRTVTSGITDTQYFGPGTRLTVL.

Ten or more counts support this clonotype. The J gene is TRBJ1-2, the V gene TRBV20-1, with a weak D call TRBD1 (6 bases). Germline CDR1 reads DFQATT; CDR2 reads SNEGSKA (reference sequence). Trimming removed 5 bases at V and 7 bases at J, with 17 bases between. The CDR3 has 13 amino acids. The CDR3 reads CSAGTGGGPGYTF. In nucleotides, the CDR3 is TGCAGTGCTGGCACCGGAGGGGGGCCTGGCTACACCTTC.

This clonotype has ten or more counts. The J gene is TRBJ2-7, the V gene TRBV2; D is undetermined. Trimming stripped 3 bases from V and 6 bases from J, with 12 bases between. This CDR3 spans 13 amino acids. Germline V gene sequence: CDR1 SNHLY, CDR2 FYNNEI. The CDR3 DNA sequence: TGTGCCAGCAGTGACGAGCTAGTGAGCGAGCAGTACTTC. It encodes CASSDELVSEQYF.

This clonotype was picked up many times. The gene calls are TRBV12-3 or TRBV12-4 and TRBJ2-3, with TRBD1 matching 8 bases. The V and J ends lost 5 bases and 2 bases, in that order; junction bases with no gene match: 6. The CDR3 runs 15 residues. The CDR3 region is CASSRRQGLTDTQYF. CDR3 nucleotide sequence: TGTGCCAGCAGTCGCCGACAGGGGCTCACAGATACGCAGTATTTT.

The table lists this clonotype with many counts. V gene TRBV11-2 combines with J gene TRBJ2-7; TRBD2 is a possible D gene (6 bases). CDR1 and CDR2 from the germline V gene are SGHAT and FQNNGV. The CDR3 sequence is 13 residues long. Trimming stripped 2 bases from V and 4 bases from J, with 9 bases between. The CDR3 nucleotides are TGTGCCAGCAGCTTAAGTGGGGGGTACGAGCAGTACTTC. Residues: CASSLSGGYEQYF.

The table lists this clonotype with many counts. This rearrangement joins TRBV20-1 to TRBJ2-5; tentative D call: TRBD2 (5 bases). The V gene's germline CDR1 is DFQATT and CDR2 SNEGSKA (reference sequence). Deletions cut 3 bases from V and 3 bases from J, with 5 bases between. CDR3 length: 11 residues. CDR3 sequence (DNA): TGCAGTGCTAGGCGGGAAGAGACCCAGTACTTC. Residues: CSARREETQYF.

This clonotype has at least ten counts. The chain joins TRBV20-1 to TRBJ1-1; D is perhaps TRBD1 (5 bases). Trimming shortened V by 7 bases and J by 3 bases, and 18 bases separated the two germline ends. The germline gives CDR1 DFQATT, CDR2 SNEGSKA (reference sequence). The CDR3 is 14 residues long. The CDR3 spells CSVGQGSFDTEAFF. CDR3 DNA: TGCAGTGTTGGGCAGGGATCCTTTGACACTGAAGCTTTCTTT.

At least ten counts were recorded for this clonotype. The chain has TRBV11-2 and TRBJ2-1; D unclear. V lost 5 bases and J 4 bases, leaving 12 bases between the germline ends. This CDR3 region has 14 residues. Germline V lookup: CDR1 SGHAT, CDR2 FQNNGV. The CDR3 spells CASSKTSVYNEQFF. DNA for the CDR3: TGTGCCAGCAGCAAGACGTCTGTTTACAATGAGCAGTTCTTC. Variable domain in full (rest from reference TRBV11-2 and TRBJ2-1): EAGVAQSPRYKIIEKRQSVAFWCNPISGHATLYWYQQILGQGPKLLIQFQNNGVVDDSQLPKDRFSAERLKGVDSTLKIQPAKLEDSAVYLCASSKTSVYNEQFFGPGTRLTVL.

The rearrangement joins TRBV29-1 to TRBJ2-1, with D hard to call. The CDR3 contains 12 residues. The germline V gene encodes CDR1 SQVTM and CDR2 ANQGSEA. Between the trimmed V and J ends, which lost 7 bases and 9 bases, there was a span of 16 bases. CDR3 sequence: CSGQVLNGEQFF. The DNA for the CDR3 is TGCAGCGGTCAGGTTTTGAACGGTGAGCAGTTCTTC.

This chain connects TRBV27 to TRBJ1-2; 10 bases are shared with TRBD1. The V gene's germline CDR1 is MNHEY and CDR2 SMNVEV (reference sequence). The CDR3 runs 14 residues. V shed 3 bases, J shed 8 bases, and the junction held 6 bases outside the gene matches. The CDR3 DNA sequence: TGTGCCAGCAGTTTCAACGCGGGACAGGGGGGCTACACCTTC. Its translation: CASSFNAGQGGYTF.